This T cell receptor beta chain was captured by sequencing in a study of memory CD4+ T cells and cytomegalovirus serostatus. Overall study: This sample comes from healthy Belgian adults, under 10 CMV seropositive, some 22 seronegative.

Trimming took 5 bases from V and 12 from J; bases not matched to a gene: 8. CDR1 and CDR2 from the germline V gene are MDHEN and SYDVKM. The CDR3 contains 14 residues. Study-level findings and limits: The CMV-associated TCR signature appears largely within the CD4+ memory repertoire. CD4+ memory repertoires contained about 40% of the roughly 150 reported CMV TCRbeta sequences.

Only in-frame clones appear in the TCRdb table, and some are missing; sequencing was by immunoSEQ multiplex PCR. The sample consists of 35,000 to 50,000 clones, around 78% of them appearing once. Remarks on this clone: Its specificity is not known.

The sort gate was single viable CD3+CD4+CD8-CD45RO+ cells for memory CD4+ T cells. The sample taken for sequencing was memory CD4+ T cells from blood. The V and J genes are TRBV28 and TRBJ1-6, with 9 bases identical to TRBD1. This TCR was recovered from an adult in good health and CMV-seronegative. CDR3 protein: CASSPTGGREPLHF. The CDR3 DNA reads TGTGCCAGCAGTCCCACAGGGGGCAGGGAACCCCTCCACTTT.